A selection of T cell receptor beta chains follows, all from one sample in a study of control samples from healthy donors and cancer patients. The protocol was immunoSEQ multiplex PCR, while the TCRdb copy is restricted to in-frame clones and leaves out a portion. The repertoire holds 80,000 to 85,000 clones, with approximately 90% as singletons. The sample consisted of blood. These receptors all stem from a woman in her forties or fifties in good health. Both conserved end residues are part of each CDR3. Each record gives: V gene, D gene, J gene, clone size, CDR3 protein, CDR3 DNA. D genes are given only for firm matches. Size tells how often a clone was seen (once, few, many) or the class of an expanded clone, and some rows leave it out.

TRBV6-1	.	TRBJ1-2	.	CASSDQDGYTF	TGTGCCAGCAGTGATCAGGATGGCTACACCTTC
TRBV4-1	.	TRBJ1-6	.	CASSQGRFGDSPLHF	TGCGCCAGCAGCCAAGGTCGGTTCGGGGATTCACCCCTCCACTTT
TRBV9	TRBD1	TRBJ1-2	.	CASSVAGPRIQGGRDGYTF	TGTGCCAGCAGCGTAGCCGGGCCTAGGATACAGGGGGGGAGAGATGGCTACACCTTC
TRBV19	TRBD2	TRBJ2-3	.	CASSMTAGGDTDTQYF	TGTGCCAGTAGTATGACCGCGGGGGGTGACACAGATACGCAGTATTTT
TRBV5-6	.	TRBJ2-7	.	CASSQGTDRSYEQYF	TGTGCCAGCAGCCAAGGGACTGACCGATCCTACGAGCAGTACTTC
TRBV5-6	.	TRBJ1-2	.	CASSLDLRGNYGYTF	TGTGCCAGCAGCTTGGATCTTAGGGGGAACTATGGCTACACCTTC
TRBV10-3	.	TRBJ1-1	.	CAISGPGEAEAFF	TGTGCCATCAGTGGGCCAGGGGAAGCTGAAGCTTTCTTT
TRBV7-2	TRBD2	TRBJ2-1	few	CASSRSSGGDDEQFF	TGTGCCAGCAGCCGGAGTAGCGGGGGGGACGATGAGCAGTTCTTC
TRBV11-2	.	TRBJ2-2	.	CASSPTRTGELFF	TGTGCCAGCAGCCCAACCCGTACCGGGGAGCTGTTTTTT
TRBV13	.	TRBJ1-1	once	CASSPPGHLNTEAFF	TGTGCCAGCAGCCCACCGGGACACCTGAACACTGAAGCTTTCTTT
TRBV5-5	.	TRBJ1-3	.	CASSSGDRHSGNTIYF	TGTGCCAGCAGTTCGGGGGACCGACACTCTGGAAACACCATATATTTT
TRBV19	.	TRBJ1-2	.	CASSTPGDYGYTF	TGTGCCAGTAGTACCCCAGGCGACTATGGCTACACCTTC
TRBV19	.	TRBJ2-3	.	CASRGTPPDTQYF	TGTGCCAGTAGGGGGACACCACCAGATACGCAGTATTTT
TRBV15	.	TRBJ1-6	.	CATSSLNSYNSPLHF	TGTGCCACCAGCAGTCTAAACTCCTATAATTCACCCCTCCACTTT
TRBV21-1	.	TRBJ1-6	.	CASRFRGRAHSPLHF	TGTGCCAGCAGATTCCGTGGACGGGCGCATTCACCCCTCCACTTT
TRBV6-4	TRBD1	TRBJ2-7	.	CASSDRGPEQYF	TGTGCCAGCAGTGACAGGGGGCCCGAGCAGTACTTC
TRBV19	TRBD2	TRBJ2-3	.	CASSISLAGSTDTQYF	TGTGCCAGTAGTATATCTCTAGCGGGTAGCACAGATACGCAGTATTTT
TRBV2	.	TRBJ2-1	.	CASRSGGAYNEQFF	TGTGCCAGCAGGTCGGGGGGCGCCTACAATGAGCAGTTCTTC
TRBV9	.	TRBJ1-2	once	CASSVGSGILYGYTF	TGTGCCAGCAGCGTTGGTTCGGGAATACTCTACGGCTACACCTTC
TRBV7-9	.	TRBJ2-6	.	CASSLGDAPANVLTF	TGTGCCAGCAGCTTAGGAGACGCCCCCGCCAACGTCCTGACTTTC
TRBV2	.	TRBJ2-7	.	CASSEATLSSWGPRYEQYF	TGTGCCAGCAGTGAAGCTACCCTCTCAAGTTGGGGTCCCCGCTACGAGCAGTACTTC
TRBV6-1	.	TRBJ1-2	.	CASSAQGRQRGFYGYTF	TGTGCCAGCAGTGCCCAGGGTAGACAGCGGGGATTCTATGGCTACACCTTC
TRBV5-6	TRBD1	TRBJ2-1	.	CASYIGGTGIDEQFF	TGTGCCAGCTACATCGGCGGGACAGGGATCGATGAGCAGTTCTTC
TRBV30	.	TRBJ1-5	.	CAWSVLANQPQHF	TGTGCCTGGAGTGTACTAGCTAATCAGCCCCAGCATTTT
TRBV14	TRBD1	TRBJ2-3	.	CASSQDTGGFTDTQYF	TGTGCCAGCAGCCAAGATACAGGGGGATTCACAGATACGCAGTATTTT
TRBV2	.	TRBJ1-1	.	CASGPNREGEAFF	TGTGCCAGCGGTCCTAACAGGGAAGGTGAAGCTTTCTTT
TRBV10-3	.	TRBJ1-1	.	CAIRSNTEAFF	TGTGCCATCCGATCGAACACTGAAGCTTTCTTT
TRBV12-1	.	TRBJ2-7	.	CASSSFRPGHFFFSYEQYF	TGTGCCAGCAGTTCCTTTAGACCGGGACACTTTTTTTTCTCCTACGAGCAGTACTTC
TRBV6-6	TRBD2	TRBJ2-4	.	CASSHLGLAAASKNIQYF	TGTGCCAGCAGTCATCTGGGACTAGCGGCCGCAAGCAAAAACATTCAGTACTTC
TRBV18	.	TRBJ2-1	.	CASSLRRREHEQFF	TGTGCCAGCTCACTCCGACGGAGAGAACATGAGCAGTTCTTC
TRBV29-1	TRBD1	TRBJ1-2	.	CSVEDPRGRHGYTF	TGCAGCGTTGAAGATCCCAGGGGGAGGCATGGCTACACCTTC
TRBV24-1	.	TRBJ2-4	few	CATSQGQDIQYF	TGTGCCACCAGCCAGGGCCAAGACATTCAGTACTTC
TRBV10-3	.	TRBJ1-6	.	CAISELGNSPLHF	TGTGCCATCAGTGAGTTGGGGAATTCACCCCTCCACTTT
TRBV19	TRBD1	TRBJ1-1	.	CATTGGGGRTEAFF	TGTGCCACCACAGGGGGAGGGGGTCGGACTGAAGCTTTCTTT
TRBV12-3/TRBV12-4	.	TRBJ1-1	few	CASSLGFVRDLFF	TGTGCCAGCAGTTTAGGTTTTGTTCGGGACCTTTTCTTT
TRBV2	.	TRBJ1-2	.	CASKSFGYTF	TGTGCCAGCAAGTCATTTGGCTACACCTTC
TRBV5-8	.	TRBJ2-1	once	CASSSGSTGTADNEQFF	TGTGCCAGCAGCTCCGGCTCGACCGGGACGGCCGACAATGAGCAGTTCTTC
TRBV4-1	TRBD1	TRBJ1-1	.	CASSHPQGADTEAFF	TGCGCCAGCAGCCATCCTCAGGGGGCGGACACTGAAGCTTTCTTT
TRBV19	TRBD2	TRBJ2-3	.	CASIPSGGRDTQYF	TGTGCCAGTATTCCTAGCGGGGGAAGGGATACGCAGTATTTT
TRBV5-6	.	TRBJ1-2	once	CASSSRGRDGYTF	TGTGCCAGCAGCTCCCGCGGAAGGGATGGCTACACCTTC